The entry below describes one T cell receptor (beta chain). Its antigen is unidentified. The CDR3 runs to 13 residues. Trimming took off 4 bases at V and 4 bases at J, with 12 bases between the two ends. From germline, CDR1 is SGDLS and CDR2 YYNGEE. This sample stems from a study of cytomegalovirus exposure and HLA in healthy donors. Overall study context: Of some 400 genotyped donors, 81% grouped in the Caucasian-associated ancestry cluster.

Study-level findings and limits: A missense DCLRE1C variant was associated with V- and J-gene trimming of TCR beta chains in a later analysis, and an independent cohort replicated the association. Reports credit the classifier with highly specific, highly sensitive diagnosis of cytomegalovirus status.

The PCR had 60 Vbeta and 13 Jbeta primers. Clones were read by immunoSEQ multiplex PCR, and TCRdb kept only the in-frame ones, dropping some. The profile shows 200,000 to 250,000 clones, 80% to 90% of them singletons. At collection, donors were nominally healthy, but unrecorded immune exposures were probable. The source material was PBMCs. This TCR was recovered from a woman younger than 35 in good health and CMV-seronegative. The rearrangement joins TRBV9 to TRBJ2-7; D unresolved. CDR3 DNA: TGTGCCAGCAGCATCGGAGAGGAGTACGAGCAGTACTTC. Translated: CASSIGEEYEQYF.